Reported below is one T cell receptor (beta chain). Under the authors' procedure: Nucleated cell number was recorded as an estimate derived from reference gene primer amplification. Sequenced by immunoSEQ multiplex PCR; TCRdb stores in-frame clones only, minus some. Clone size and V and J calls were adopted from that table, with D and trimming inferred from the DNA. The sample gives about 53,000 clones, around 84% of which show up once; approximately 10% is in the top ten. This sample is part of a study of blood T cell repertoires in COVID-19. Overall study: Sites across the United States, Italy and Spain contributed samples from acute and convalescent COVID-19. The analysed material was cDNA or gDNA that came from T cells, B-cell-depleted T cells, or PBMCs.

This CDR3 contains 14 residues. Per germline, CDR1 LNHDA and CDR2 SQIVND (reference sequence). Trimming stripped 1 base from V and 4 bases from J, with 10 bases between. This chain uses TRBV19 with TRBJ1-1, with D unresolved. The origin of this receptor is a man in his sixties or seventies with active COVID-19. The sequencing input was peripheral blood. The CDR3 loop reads CASSIGGSGTEAFF. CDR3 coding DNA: TGTGCCAGTAGTATAGGAGGGTCGGGCACTGAAGCTTTCTTT.